Listed here are 17 T cell receptor beta chains from one sample, sequenced in a study of cytomegalovirus exposure and HLA in healthy donors. Primers for the PCR totalled 60 Vbeta and 13 Jbeta. TCRdb keeps only in-frame clones here, not all; method: immunoSEQ multiplex PCR. Altogether 95,000 to 150,000 clones are present, over 70% being singletons, with the ten largest covering roughly 9.2%. Source material: PBMCs. The receptors here all came from a female donor in good health and CMV-seropositive.

The chain combines TRBV29-1 with TRBJ1-1; maybe TRBD1 (6 bases). With 4 bases removed from V and 6 bases from J, the gap between germline ends came to 18 bases. This CDR3 spans 14 amino acids. CDR1 is SQVTM, CDR2 ANQGSEA, per germline. The CDR3 loop is CSVVQHPQGPEAFF. The CDR3 DNA reads TGCAGCGTTGTCCAACATCCCCAGGGGCCTGAAGCTTTCTTT.

As concerns this clone: A junction boundary mismatches the germline segment, possibly from a read error. The chain is built from TRBV19 and TRBJ1-3; maybe TRBD1 (5 bases). Germline V gives CDR1 LNHDA, CDR2 SQIVND (reference sequence). CDR3 length: 16 amino acids. As DNA, the CDR3 is TGTGCCACTAGTCTGAGGCCTCAGGGTTCTGGAAACACCATATATTTT. This gives the protein CATSLRPQGSGNTIYF.

The gene calls are TRBV6-5 and TRBJ2-7; 9 nucleotides align to TRBD1. Germline V gene sequence: CDR1 MNHEY, CDR2 SVGAGI. CDR3 size: 16 residues. Unmatched junction bases numbered 10, after V lost 2 bases and J lost 5 bases. The DNA for the CDR3 is TGTGCCAGCAGTTACGAACCGGGACAGGGAAGGAACGAGCAGTACTTC. As protein: CASSYEPGQGRNEQYF.

The chain couples TRBV7-9 to TRBJ2-7; a weak D match, TRBD2 (5 bases). The V gene's germline CDR1 is SEHNR and CDR2 FQNEAQ (reference sequence). V lost 6 bases and J 0 bases, leaving 12 bases between the germline ends. The length of the CDR3 is 14 residues. CDR3 DNA: TGTGCCAGCAGTACTACGGGATCCTCCTACGAGCAGTACTTC. This codes for CASSTTGSSYEQYF.

This chain links TRBV7-2 with TRBJ2-3; 7 bases are a match to TRBD2. Germline V lookup: CDR1 SGHTA, CDR2 FQGNSA. The junction had 8 bases not matched to a gene; V was cut back by 4 bases and J by 4 bases. The CDR3 extends over 15 amino acids. Here the CDR3 DNA reads TGTGCCAGCAGCTGGTCCTGGGGGGGAGCAGATACGCAGTATTTT. Its protein product is CASSWSWGGADTQYF.

V and J are TRBV5-1 and TRBJ1-1; weak D call: TRBD1 (6 bases). The CDR3 runs to 13 residues. Germline V gene lookup returns CDR1 SGHRS and CDR2 YFSETQ. The V end was cut by 4 bases, the J end by 4 bases, with 11 bases between. For the CDR3, the DNA is TGCGCCAGCAGCGCGGGGGCGTCCACTGAAGCTTTCTTT. The encoded protein is CASSAGASTEAFF.

CDR3 DNA: TGTGCCAGCAGTTTCCTGCCGATGACAGGGGACACTGAAGCTTTCTTT. Translation: CASSFLPMTGDTEAFF. This sequence joins TRBV27 and TRBJ1-1; 8 bases map to TRBD1. CDR1 is MNHEY, CDR2 SMNVEV, per germline (reference sequence). Trimming at V came to 3 bases and at J to 3 bases, leaving 9 bases not matched to a gene. This CDR3 has 16 residues.

The chain is built from TRBV29-1 and TRBJ1-2; 9 bases are a match to TRBD1. Germline CDR1 and CDR2: SQVTM and ANQGSEA. V lost 4 bases, J lost 7 bases, and 4 bases stayed unmatched. The CDR3 consists of 12 residues. CDR3 loop: CSVGTGESGYTF. The CDR3 DNA reads TGCAGCGTTGGGACAGGGGAGAGTGGCTACACCTTC.

The V gene is TRBV9, the J gene TRBJ1-5, with 7 nucleotides matching TRBD1. Losses at the gene ends were 3 bases for V and 3 bases for J; bases not matched to a gene: 3. CDR3 size: 14 residues. Germline V gene lookup returns CDR1 SGDLS and CDR2 YYNGEE. CDR3 region: CASSAGTVNQPQHF. The CDR3 nucleotides are TGTGCCAGCAGCGCCGGGACAGTCAATCAGCCCCAGCATTTT. Complete variable domain (other parts from reference TRBV9 and TRBJ1-5): DSGVTQTPKHLITATGQRVTLRCSPRSGDLSVYWYQQSLDQGLQFLIQYYNGEERAKGNILERFSAQQFPDLHSELNLSSLELGDSALYFCASSAGTVNQPQHFGDGTRLSIL.

By share of the sample, this clone is medium-sized. The chain uses TRBV4-1 and TRBJ1-6, with 7 bases fitting TRBD1. V lost 4 bases and J lost 7; bases outside the gene matches: 7. This CDR3 spans 15 amino acids. Germline V lookup: CDR1 MGHRA, CDR2 YSYEKL. CDR3 in DNA: TGCGCCAGCAGCCTGGACGTGGACAGGAATTCACCCCTCCACTTT. The encoded protein is CASSLDVDRNSPLHF.

V gene TRBV2 combines with J gene TRBJ1-5; 7 positions agree with TRBD1. This CDR3 spans 14 amino acids. The V gene end was trimmed by 3 bases and the J gene end by 7 bases; junction bases not matched to a gene: 6. CDR1 is SNHLY, CDR2 FYNNEI, per germline. CDR3 coding DNA: TGTGCCAGCAGTGAGACAGGGAGAGGGCAGCCCCAGCATTTT. This translates into CASSETGRGQPQHF.

The chain couples TRBV27 to TRBJ1-6; weak D call: TRBD1 (5 bases). The V end lost 2 bases, the J end lost 8 bases, and 13 bases lay between the germline ends. The CDR3 contains 15 residues. Germline CDR1 and CDR2: MNHEY and SMNVEV (reference sequence). CDR3 sequence reads: CASSLIGQGDSPLHF. The CDR3 DNA reads TGTGCCAGCAGTTTAATCGGGCAGGGTGATTCACCCCTCCACTTT.

This clone was seen just once. The chain employs TRBV4-1 and TRBJ2-7, with 9 bases fitting TRBD1. The V gene's germline CDR1 is MGHRA and CDR2 YSYEKL. With V trimmed by 3 bases and J by 1 base, 7 bases remained unmatched. The CDR3 sequence is 16 residues long. The CDR3 is CASSHRAGTGSYEQYF. The CDR3 region has the DNA TGCGCCAGCAGCCATCGCGCCGGGACAGGGTCCTACGAGCAGTACTTC.

The gene calls are TRBV9 and TRBJ2-1; D is perhaps TRBD1 (5 bases). The V gene lost 0 bases and the J gene lost 1 base, with 8 bases spanning the gap. The germline CDR1 and CDR2 sequences are SGDLS and YYNGEE. The CDR3 totals 15 residues. The CDR3 DNA follows: TGTGCCAGCAGCGTAGAGTCAGGGTCCTACAATGAGCAGTTCTTC. Amino acids: CASSVESGSYNEQFF.

The genes are TRBV6-1 and TRBJ1-1; 7 positions agree with TRBD1. Looked up from germline, CDR1 is MNHNS and CDR2 is SASEGT. This CDR3 contains 14 residues. V lost 0 bases, J lost 10 bases, and 8 bases stayed unmatched. The CDR3 loop reads CASSEASRGDGAFF. The CDR3 DNA is TGTGCCAGCAGTGAAGCCTCCAGGGGGGACGGAGCTTTCTTT.

The rearrangement joins TRBV6-5 to TRBJ1-3, with D tentatively TRBD1 (5 bases). Trimming left V 0 bases short and J 0 bases short, with 9 bases between. The CDR3 has 16 residues. Germline loops: CDR1 MNHEY, CDR2 SVGAGI. CDR3 protein: CASSYSRAYSGNTIYF. CDR3 nucleotides: TGTGCCAGCAGTTACTCCAGGGCGTACTCTGGAAACACCATATATTTT.

A single count supports this clone. The genes are TRBV20-1 and TRBJ2-7; the D is unclear. The germline V gene encodes CDR1 DFQATT and CDR2 SNEGSKA (reference sequence). This CDR3 is built from 11 residues. V lost 3 bases and J lost 1, with 4 bases in between. This CDR3 reads CSASASYEQYF. The CDR3 DNA is TGCAGTGCTAGTGCGTCCTACGAGCAGTACTTC.